Sequencing of this T cell receptor (beta chain) was carried out in a study of early T cells in non-severe SARS-CoV-2 infection. Looking at the study overall: The authors sequenced bulk RNA from unsorted whole blood, leaving chains unpaired.

This CDR3 has 16 amino acids. V was pared by 1 base and J by 2 bases, with 2 bases of the junction left unmatched. CDR1 and CDR2 from the germline V gene are SEHNR and FQNEAQ (reference sequence). Attached unique molecular identifiers marked individual cDNA molecules. TCRdb processed the 5' RACE reads anew with MiXCR; each CDR3 protein has one entry. The sample yields 40,000 to 45,000 distinct CDR3 sequences, 5% to 6.5% seen once. General study results and limits: Using VDJdb, the matching emphasized anti-spike CD8 responses while missing private and CD4 specificities.

The table lists this clonotype with many counts. Its antigen is unidentified. The input for sequencing was whole blood, taken at baseline. The receptor was derived from an adult who was a healthcare worker with PCR-confirmed SARS-CoV-2 infection or an uninfected control (not recorded which). V gene TRBV7-9 combines with J gene TRBJ1-1, with 12 bases aligning to TRBD1. Written as DNA, the CDR3 is TGTGCCAGCAGCTTAGGGGACAGGGGGCAAAACACTGAAGCTTTCTTT. Amino acid sequence: CASSLGDRGQNTEAFF. The entire variable domain, with the rest obtained from reference TRBV7-9 and TRBJ1-1, is as follows: DTGVSQNPRHKITKRGQNVTFRCDPISEHNRLYWYRQTLGQGPEFLTYFQNEAQLEKSRLLSDRFSAERPKGSFSTLEIQRTEQGDSAMYLCASSLGDRGQNTEAFFGQGTRLTVV.